Presented here are 18 T cell receptor beta chains from one specimen sequenced in a study of blood T cell repertoires in COVID-19. TCRdb's copy holds only in-frame clones and misses some; the assay was immunoSEQ multiplex PCR. Among about 160,000 clones listed, around 93% were seen once. What was sequenced was peripheral blood. Receptor source: a woman aged 45-65 years with acute or convalescent COVID-19.

This clone has just one count. This chain uses TRBV15 with TRBJ1-3; D might be TRBD1 (5 bases). The CDR3 is 15 residues long. The V end lost 0 bases, the J end lost 4 bases, and 10 bases lay between the germline ends. In germline, CDR1 is LNHNV, CDR2 YYDKDF (reference sequence). This CDR3 reads CATSRDWTFGNTIYF. The CDR3 nucleotides are TGTGCCACCAGCAGAGATTGGACATTCGGAAACACCATATATTTT. Drawing the rest from reference TRBV15 and TRBJ1-3, the complete variable domain is DAMVIQNPRYQVTQFGKPVTLSCSQTLNHNVMYWYQQKSSQAPKLLFHYYDKDFNNEADTPDNFQSRRPNTSFCFLDIRSPGLGDTAMYLCATSRDWTFGNTIYFGEGSWLTVV.

The chain recombines TRBV28 with TRBJ1-3; D is possibly TRBD1 (5 bases). Germline CDR1 and CDR2: MDHEN and SYDVKM. Trimming took off 6 bases at V and 3 bases at J, with 18 bases between the two ends. This CDR3 contains 16 residues. The CDR3 DNA sequence: TGTGCCAGCAGCCTAAGAGGGGAGGCGCTTGGAAACACCATATATTTT. Amino acid sequence: CASSLRGEALGNTIYF.

The chain joins TRBV5-6 to TRBJ2-5, with 9 bases lining up with TRBD1. V lost 5 bases, J lost 5 bases, and 7 bases stayed unmatched. The CDR3 runs 14 residues. Germline CDR1 reads SGHDT; CDR2 reads YYEEEE. The CDR3 loop is CASRDTGGIETQYF. The CDR3, as DNA: TGTGCCAGCAGAGATACAGGGGGCATCGAGACCCAGTACTTC. The entire variable domain, with the rest obtained from reference TRBV5-6 and TRBJ2-5, is as follows: DAGVTQSPTHLIKTRGQQVTLRCSPKSGHDTVSWYQQALGQGPQFIFQYYEEEERQRGNFPDRFSGHQFPNYSSELNVNALLLGDSALYLCASRDTGGIETQYFGPGTRLLVL.

The chain is built from TRBV27 and TRBJ2-7, with D maybe TRBD1 (6 bases). The CDR3 runs to 13 residues. From germline, CDR1 is MNHEY and CDR2 SMNVEV (reference sequence). V gave up 7 bases and J gave up 5 bases, with 15 bases separating them. CDR3 residues: CASKQGRFDEQYF. The CDR3 region has the DNA TGTGCCAGCAAACAGGGTAGGTTCGACGAGCAGTACTTC.

The rearrangement uses TRBV15 and TRBJ1-2; weak D call: TRBD1 (6 bases). V was clipped by 2 bases and J by 4 bases, with 14 bases between them. The CDR3 totals 15 residues. Germline V gene sequence: CDR1 LNHNV, CDR2 YYDKDF (reference sequence). The CDR3 sequence is CATSRFRGASYGYTF. The CDR3 DNA reads as TGTGCCACCAGCAGATTCCGGGGGGCGAGCTATGGCTACACCTTC.

The V gene is TRBV5-4, the J gene TRBJ1-2; TRBD1 matches 11 bases. Germline trimming cut 1 base from V and 4 bases from J; bases unmatched to any gene: 6. This CDR3 comprises 16 residues. CDR1 and CDR2 from the germline V gene are SGHNT and YYREEE (reference sequence). CDR3 DNA: TGTGCCAGCAGCTTGTCTGGGACAGGGGGGAGCTATGGCTACACCTTC. Translating it yields CASSLSGTGGSYGYTF. The variable domain in full, completed from reference TRBV5-4 and TRBJ1-2, reads ETGVTQSPTHLIKTRGQQVTLRCSSQSGHNTVSWYQQALGQGPQFIFQYYREEENGRGNFPPRFSGLQFPNYSSELNVNALELDDSALYLCASSLSGTGGSYGYTFGSGTRLTVV.

The chain uses TRBV9 and TRBJ1-2; D is undetermined. Germline V gene sequence: CDR1 SGDLS, CDR2 YYNGEE. This CDR3 has 12 amino acids. Trimming took 7 bases from V and 3 from J, leaving 10 bases between them. DNA of the CDR3: TGTGCCAGCTCTAGCCCATACTATGGCTACACCTTC. Its translation is CASSSPYYGYTF.

This chain links TRBV27 with TRBJ2-4, with D possibly being TRBD1 (7 bases). This CDR3 contains 15 residues. Germline V lookup: CDR1 MNHEY, CDR2 SMNVEV (reference sequence). V was pared by 5 bases and J by 4 bases, with 15 bases between. This CDR3 reads CASSPGGTAKNIQYF. The CDR3 bases are TGTGCCAGCAGTCCCGGCGGGACAGCGAAAAACATTCAGTACTTC.

The chain recombines TRBV7-6 with TRBJ1-1; 7 bases are shared with TRBD1. V was pared by 2 bases and J by 3 bases, with 6 bases of the junction left unmatched. Germline loops: CDR1 SGHVS, CDR2 FNYEAQ. The CDR3 length is 15 residues. The CDR3 DNA sequence: TGTGCCAGCAGCTTATGGACAGGTGGGGACACTGAAGCTTTCTTT. Residues: CASSLWTGGDTEAFF.

This chain uses TRBV19 with TRBJ1-1; TRBD1 aligns across 8 bases. The CDR3 contains 14 residues. The trim removed 5 bases at V and 11 bases at J, leaving 13 bases unmatched. Germline CDR1 and CDR2: LNHDA and SQIVND (reference sequence). The CDR3 coding sequence is TGTGCCAGTAGTCCCAAAGGACAGGGAGGCGTGGCTTTCTTT. This translates into CASSPKGQGGVAFF.

V and J are TRBV4-1 and TRBJ2-3; 11 bases are shared with TRBD2. The CDR3 extends over 19 amino acids. V lost 0 bases, J lost 2 bases, and 10 bases stayed unmatched. Looked up from germline, CDR1 is MGHRA and CDR2 is YSYEKL. CDR3 region: CASSQDLSLAGGTTDTQYF. In DNA form, the CDR3 reads TGCGCCAGCAGCCAAGATCTCAGCCTAGCGGGAGGCACCACAGATACGCAGTATTTT.

The DNA for the CDR3 is TGCGCCAGCAGCCAAGATAAGGGAGCCACCTATGGCTACACCTTC. As protein: CASSQDKGATYGYTF. The chain links TRBV4-1 to TRBJ1-2; D call uncertain. This CDR3 comprises 15 residues. V lost 0 bases to trimming and J lost 4 bases, with 12 bases between them. Germline CDR1 reads MGHRA; CDR2 reads YSYEKL.

The chain couples TRBV7-3 to TRBJ2-1; TRBD1 might be the D (6 bases). CDR1 SGHTA and CDR2 FQGTGA come from the germline V gene. CDR3 length: 15 residues. With 5 bases removed from V and 6 bases from J, the gap between germline ends came to 17 bases. Here the CDR3 reads CASSPRAQGLNEQFF. CDR3 DNA sequence: TGTGCCAGCAGCCCGAGGGCCCAGGGGCTCAATGAGCAGTTCTTC.

The rearrangement uses TRBV19 and TRBJ1-2, with 12 bases matching TRBD1. CDR3 size: 14 residues. Trimming cost V 5 bases and J 8 bases; bases outside gene matches: 6. From germline, CDR1 is LNHDA and CDR2 SQIVND (reference sequence). CDR3 DNA sequence: TGTGCCAGTAGTCCGTTTGGGACAGGGGGCGGCTACACCTTC. Amino acids: CASSPFGTGGGYTF.

The chain uses TRBV7-6 and TRBJ2-1; D might be TRBD1 (6 bases). Per germline, CDR1 SGHVS and CDR2 FNYEAQ. The CDR3 totals 17 residues. Between the trimmed V and J ends, which lost 1 base and 4 bases, there was a span of 17 bases. The DNA for the CDR3 is TGTGCCAGCAGCTTAGAGCTTCCGACAGGCCCGTACAATGAGCAGTTCTTC. The encoded protein is CASSLELPTGPYNEQFF.

The chain carries TRBV6-5 and TRBJ1-3; 7 bases are shared with TRBD1. Germline CDR1 and CDR2: MNHEY and SVGAGI. The trim removed 2 bases at V and 0 bases at J, leaving 1 base unmatched. The CDR3 spans 15 residues. In DNA, the CDR3 is TGTGCCAGCAGTTACGGACAGGCCTCTGGAAACACCATATATTTT. This gives the protein CASSYGQASGNTIYF.

The chain joins TRBV11-2 to TRBJ2-1; TRBD2 might be the D (6 bases). The V end was cut by 7 bases, the J end by 3 bases, with 10 bases between. In germline, CDR1 is SGHAT, CDR2 FQNNGV. The CDR3 has 13 residues. CDR3 loop: CASTGVLYNEQFF. CDR3 sequence (DNA): TGTGCCAGCACGGGAGTTCTCTACAATGAGCAGTTCTTC.

This clone appeared once. The chain links TRBV6-5 to TRBJ2-5; 7 nucleotides align to TRBD2. The CDR3 length is 13 residues. Losses at the gene ends were 6 bases for V and 4 bases for J; bases not matched to a gene: 5. Germline V lookup: CDR1 MNHEY, CDR2 SVGAGI. The CDR3 region is CASSREVRETQYF. CDR3 DNA sequence: TGTGCCAGCAGCCGGGAGGTTCGAGAGACCCAGTACTTC.